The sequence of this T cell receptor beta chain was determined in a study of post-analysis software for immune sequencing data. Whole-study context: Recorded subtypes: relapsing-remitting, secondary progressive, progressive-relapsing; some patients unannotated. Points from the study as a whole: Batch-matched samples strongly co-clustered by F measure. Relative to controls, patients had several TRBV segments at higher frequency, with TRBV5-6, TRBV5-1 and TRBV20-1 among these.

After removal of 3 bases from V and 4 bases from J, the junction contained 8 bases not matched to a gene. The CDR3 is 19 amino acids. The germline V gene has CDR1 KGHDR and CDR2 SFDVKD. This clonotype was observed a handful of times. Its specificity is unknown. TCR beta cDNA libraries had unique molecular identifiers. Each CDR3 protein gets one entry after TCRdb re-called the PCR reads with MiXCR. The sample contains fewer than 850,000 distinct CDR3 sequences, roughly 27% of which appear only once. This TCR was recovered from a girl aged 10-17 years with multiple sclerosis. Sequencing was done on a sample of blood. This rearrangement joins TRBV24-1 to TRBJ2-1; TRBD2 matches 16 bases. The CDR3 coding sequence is TGTGCCACCAGTGATCCGGGACTAGCGGGAGGGACACGATACAATGAGCAGTTCTTC. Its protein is CATSDPGLAGGTRYNEQFF.